Listed below are T cell receptor beta chains from one sample, sequenced in a study of radiation and T cells in renal cell carcinoma. Libraries were prepared by immunoSEQ multiplex PCR; TCRdb keeps only in-frame clonotypes and omits some of them. This table holds 100,000 to 150,000 clones, approximately 78% found once. This specimen consisted of blood, obtained from a patient whose treatment included radiotherapy and nephrectomy. These receptors were collected from a woman in her sixties or seventies with renal cell carcinoma. The CDR3 runs from the conserved cysteine through the conserved F or W. The D gene is left open where the match is weak. The listing skips clone size in some rows; elsewhere it reads once, few, many or a size class.

V: TRBV5-6
size: -
J: TRBJ1-3
D: -
length: 13
DNA: TGTGCCAGCAGCTCCGATACAAGAAACACCATATATTTT
CDR3: CASSSDTRNTIYF

V: TRBV6-1
size: -
J: TRBJ2-7
D: TRBD1
length: 13
DNA: TGTGCCAGCAGTGTGACAGGGTCCTACGAGCAGTACTTC
CDR3: CASSVTGSYEQYF

V: TRBV9
size: -
J: TRBJ1-2
D: -
length: 16
DNA: TGTGCCAGCAGCGTAGAAGGCATGGGGCTCGGCTATGGCTACACCTTC
CDR3: CASSVEGMGLGYGYTF

V: TRBV30
size: -
J: TRBJ1-3
D: -
length: 13
DNA: TGTGCCTGGAGTGTAGTATCCGGAAACACCATATATTTT
CDR3: CAWSVVSGNTIYF

V: TRBV19
size: -
J: TRBJ2-7
D: -
length: 12
DNA: TGTGCCAGTAGTATAGTTGCAGGAAGGCAGTACTTC
CDR3: CASSIVAGRQYF

V: TRBV5-1
size: -
J: TRBJ1-3
D: -
length: 14
DNA: TGCGCCAGCAGCTTGGCCGGACAGGGAAACACCATATATTTT
CDR3: CASSLAGQGNTIYF

V: TRBV7-3
size: -
J: TRBJ2-3
D: -
length: 14
DNA: TGTGCCAGCAGCTTACAGACTAATACAGATACGCAGTATTTT
CDR3: CASSLQTNTDTQYF

V: TRBV6-5
size: -
J: TRBJ1-5
D: -
length: 14
DNA: TGTGCCAGCAGCAAGCGGGGCAGCAATCAGCCCCAGCATTTT
CDR3: CASSKRGSNQPQHF

V: TRBV2
size: -
J: TRBJ2-1
D: -
length: 14
DNA: TGTGCCAGCAGTGAATCGCAGGGGCCTAATGAGCAGTTCTTC
CDR3: CASSESQGPNEQFF

V: TRBV12-5
size: -
J: TRBJ2-2
D: -
length: 16
DNA: TGTGCTAGTGCCCCTTACGGGACAACGAACACCGGGGAGCTGTTTTTT
CDR3: CASAPYGTTNTGELFF

V: TRBV29-1
size: -
J: TRBJ2-3
D: TRBD1
length: 13
DNA: TGCAGCGCCGACAGGGGGACCACAGATACGCAGTATTTT
CDR3: CSADRGTTDTQYF

V: TRBV5-3
size: -
J: TRBJ2-3
D: -
length: 15
DNA: TGTGCCAGCAGCTGGCGGACAGCGCCAACAGATACGCAGTATTTT
CDR3: CASSWRTAPTDTQYF

V: TRBV2
size: -
J: TRBJ1-1
D: -
length: 14
DNA: TGTGCCAGCAGTGGCCTTCGTCGGTTCACTGAAGCTTTCTTT
CDR3: CASSGLRRFTEAFF

V: TRBV27
size: once
J: TRBJ2-7
D: TRBD2
length: 15
DNA: TGTGCCAGCAGTTTCGGAACTAGCGGGACCTACGAGCAGTACTTC
CDR3: CASSFGTSGTYEQYF

V: TRBV27
size: -
J: TRBJ1-2
D: -
length: 14
DNA: TGTGCCAGCAGTCGGGGGGTGGGGACCTATGGCTACACCTTC
CDR3: CASSRGVGTYGYTF

V: TRBV19
size: -
J: TRBJ2-3
D: -
length: 13
DNA: TGTGCCAGTAGTTCGGGGGGCACAGATACGCAGTATTTT
CDR3: CASSSGGTDTQYF

V: TRBV7-9
size: -
J: TRBJ2-3
D: TRBD1
length: 15
DNA: TGTGCCAGCAGCCCCTCGACAGGGAGAGCAGATACGCAGTATTTT
CDR3: CASSPSTGRADTQYF

V: TRBV4-3
size: few
J: TRBJ2-7
D: TRBD1
length: 16
DNA: TGCGCCAGCAGCCAAGGGACAGGGGGTGACTCCTACGAGCAGTACTTC
CDR3: CASSQGTGGDSYEQYF

V: TRBV4-3
size: -
J: TRBJ2-3
D: TRBD1
length: 16
DNA: TGCGCCAGCAGCCCCTCAGGACAGGGAAGGACAGATACGCAGTATTTT
CDR3: CASSPSGQGRTDTQYF

V: TRBV6-5
size: -
J: TRBJ2-1
D: -
length: 13
DNA: TGTGCCAGCAGTTTAGGACAGTACAATGAGCAGTTCTTC
CDR3: CASSLGQYNEQFF

V: TRBV6-5
size: -
J: TRBJ1-2
D: TRBD1
length: 12
DNA: TGTGCCAGCATGGGACAGAACTATGGCTACACCTTC
CDR3: CASMGQNYGYTF

V: TRBV6-6
size: -
J: TRBJ1-2
D: -
length: 16
DNA: TGTGCCAGCAGCGCGTCCGATGGGGCGGGGAAGTATGGCTACACCTTC
CDR3: CASSASDGAGKYGYTF

V: TRBV19
size: -
J: TRBJ1-1
D: -
length: 12
DNA: TGTGCCAGTAGTAACAGGAACACTGAAGCTTTCTTT
CDR3: CASSNRNTEAFF